Below, 29 T cell receptor beta chains from the same sample are listed, as sequenced in a study of blood T cell repertoires in COVID-19. The repertoire was sequenced with immunoSEQ multiplex PCR; TCRdb's copy has only in-frame clones and lacks some. The sample includes about 160,000 clones, roughly 91% seen only once; the top ten take 2% to 3%. The sequenced sample consisted of peripheral blood. These receptors were collected from a man aged 18 to 30 with acute or convalescent COVID-19.

The chain recombines TRBV6-5 with TRBJ2-3; D unresolved. CDR1 and CDR2 from the germline V gene are MNHEY and SVGAGI. This CDR3 contains 13 residues. V was shortened by 2 bases and J by 0 bases, with 3 bases between the two germline ends. The CDR3 here is CASSYLSTDTQYF. The CDR3 region has the DNA TGTGCCAGCAGTTACCTCAGCACAGATACGCAGTATTTT.

The V gene is TRBV6-4, the J gene TRBJ1-1; D may be TRBD1 (6 bases). Trimming removed 4 bases from V and 1 base from J, with 7 bases in between. There are 13 residues in the CDR3. Looked up from germline, CDR1 is MRHNA and CDR2 is SNTAGT. CDR3 amino acids: CASSAQGNTEAFF. The CDR3 DNA follows: TGTGCCAGCAGTGCACAGGGGAACACTGAAGCTTTCTTT.

The CDR3 here is CASRGEYASYEQYF. CDR3 nucleotide sequence: TGTGCCAGCAGGGGAGAATATGCCAGCTACGAGCAGTACTTC. This sequence joins TRBV5-6 and TRBJ2-7, with D possibly matching TRBD2 (5 bases). The CDR3 consists of 14 residues. The germline gives CDR1 SGHDT, CDR2 YYEEEE. Trimming removed 5 bases from V and 3 bases from J, with 15 bases in between.

The chain employs TRBV6-2 or TRBV6-3 and TRBJ1-6; D gene ambiguous. This CDR3 spans 16 amino acids. Trimming left V 6 bases short and J 1 base short, with 13 bases between. CDR1 is MNHEY and CDR2 is SVGEGT in the germline V gene. CDR3 coding DNA: TGTGCCAGCAGCCGCACCAGACAATCCTATAATTCACCCCTCCACTTT. Translation: CASSRTRQSYNSPLHF.

This chain uses TRBV27 with TRBJ2-1; 9 bases are shared with TRBD2. The germline CDR1 and CDR2 sequences are MNHEY and SMNVEV (reference sequence). V shed 3 bases and J 0 bases; nucleotides not matched to a gene: 12. The CDR3 sequence is 19 residues long. CDR3 coding DNA: TGTGCCAGCAGTTTGGGGGGACTAGCATTGTACGCCTCCTACAATGAGCAGTTCTTC. Translation gives CASSLGGLALYASYNEQFF.

The genes are TRBV6-1 and TRBJ2-1; D perhaps matches TRBD1 (6 bases). In germline, CDR1 is MNHNS, CDR2 SASEGT. The CDR3 loop spans 13 amino acids. With 0 bases removed from V and 10 bases from J, the gap between germline ends came to 10 bases. CDR3 sequence: CASSEARQAEQFF. The CDR3 nucleotides read TGTGCCAGCAGTGAAGCGAGACAGGCCGAGCAGTTCTTC.

Only one count was recorded for this clone. This chain connects TRBV5-6 to TRBJ2-7, with D uncertain. This CDR3 comprises 12 residues. From germline, CDR1 is SGHDT and CDR2 YYEEEE. V lost 1 base and J 3 bases, leaving 5 bases between the germline ends. The CDR3 DNA is TGTGCCAGCAGCTTGTCCTTCTACGAGCAGTACTTC. This codes for CASSLSFYEQYF.

The rearrangement uses TRBV11-3 and TRBJ2-7; TRBD1 is a possible D gene (6 bases). Trimming cost V 5 bases and J 10 bases, with 18 bases left between them. Germline assignment: CDR1 SGHNT and CDR2 YENEEA. The CDR3 extends over 13 amino acids. CDR3 nucleotides: TGTGCCAGCAGCGTGACAGGAACAAAGGATCAGTACTTC. It encodes CASSVTGTKDQYF.

This rearrangement joins TRBV7-9 to TRBJ2-3; D is perhaps TRBD1 (6 bases). V lost 5 bases, J lost 0 bases, and 15 bases lay in between. The V gene's germline CDR1 is SEHNR and CDR2 FQNEAQ (reference sequence). This CDR3 region has 16 residues. The CDR3 DNA follows: TGTGCCAGCAGCCTACCCCGGACAGACAGCACAGATACGCAGTATTTT. This gives the protein CASSLPRTDSTDTQYF.

This chain links TRBV7-9 with TRBJ1-1, with 9 nucleotides matching TRBD1. The germline CDR1 and CDR2 sequences are SEHNR and FQNEAQ (reference sequence). V gave up 5 bases and J gave up 8 bases; unmatched junction bases: 9. The CDR3 loop spans 14 amino acids. CDR3 sequence: CASSAWGQGEEAFF. The CDR3 nucleotides read TGTGCCAGCAGCGCCTGGGGACAGGGAGAGGAAGCTTTCTTT.

The chain joins TRBV7-7 to TRBJ2-3; D is undetermined. Germline-derived CDR1 and CDR2 are SSHAT and FNYEAQ (reference sequence). The CDR3 has 13 residues. V was pared by 5 bases and J by 5 bases, with 11 bases between. The CDR3 spells CASSPSAGDTQYF. The CDR3 DNA reads as TGTGCCAGCAGCCCCAGTGCAGGAGATACGCAGTATTTT.

This sequence joins TRBV5-1 and TRBJ2-7, with 11 bases matching TRBD2. The V segment lost 2 bases and the J segment 2 bases; nucleotides outside the gene matches: 6. This CDR3 is 16 amino acids long. Looked up from germline, CDR1 is SGHRS and CDR2 is YFSETQ. CDR3 sequence reads: CASSLPTSGGPYEQYF. As DNA, the CDR3 is TGCGCCAGCAGCTTACCAACTAGCGGGGGACCCTACGAGCAGTACTTC.

V gene TRBV21-1 combines with J gene TRBJ2-7; TRBD1, as called in the table, went unchecked against the DNA. TRBV21-1 is a documented pseudogene. The CDR3 covers 16 residues. The CDR3 region is CASSKRLDRRLYEQYF. In DNA, the CDR3 is TGTGCCAGCAGCAAAAGGTTAGACAGGCGGCTCTACGAGCAGTACTTC.

CDR3 in amino acids: CASSRGQINYGYTF. The CDR3 DNA reads as TGTGCCAGCAGCAGGGGACAGATTAACTATGGCTACACCTTC. The chain couples TRBV5-6 to TRBJ1-2, with 7 bases lining up with TRBD1. Trimming cost V 4 bases and J 1 base; bases outside gene matches: 4. This CDR3 is built from 14 residues. Germline loops: CDR1 SGHDT, CDR2 YYEEEE.

This chain connects TRBV4-1 to TRBJ2-7, with TRBD2 as a possible D gene (5 bases). Trimming left V 1 base short and J 4 bases short, with 17 bases between. CDR1 and CDR2 (germline): MGHRA, YSYEKL. The CDR3 totals 16 residues. In DNA, the CDR3 is TGCGCCAGCAGCCAAGCCACTAGTCTTGGGGAATACGAGCAGTACTTC. The encoded protein is CASSQATSLGEYEQYF.

The chain couples TRBV5-1 to TRBJ2-3; D is unclear. The CDR3 length is 15 residues. Germline V gene data show CDR1 as SGHRS and CDR2 as YFSETQ. V was trimmed by 2 bases and J by 0 bases, leaving 10 bases between them. The CDR3 sequence: CASSLQPTSTDTQYF. CDR3 coding DNA: TGCGCCAGCAGCTTACAGCCCACTAGCACAGATACGCAGTATTTT.

The rearrangement links TRBV5-5 to TRBJ2-7, with D possibly being TRBD1 (6 bases). Germline CDR1 is SGHKS and CDR2 is YYEKEE (reference sequence). The CDR3 spans 15 residues. The germline V and J ends were trimmed by 0 bases and 5 bases, with 15 bases remaining between them. This CDR3 reads CASSLGAGELDEQYF. CDR3 in DNA: TGTGCCAGCAGCTTGGGGGCAGGGGAACTCGACGAGCAGTACTTC.

This clone was seen only once. CDR3 sequence reads: CASSLNGGPKETQYF. As DNA, the CDR3 is TGTGCCAGCAGCTTAAACGGGGGGCCGAAAGAGACCCAGTACTTC. V gene TRBV7-7 combines with J gene TRBJ2-5; D possibly corresponds to TRBD2 (7 bases). Trimming removed 2 bases at V and 3 bases at J, with 13 bases between. The length of the CDR3 is 15 residues. The germline gives CDR1 SSHAT, CDR2 FNYEAQ (reference sequence).

The rearrangement links TRBV27 to TRBJ1-1, with no clear D. The V gene's germline CDR1 is MNHEY and CDR2 SMNVEV (reference sequence). Trimming shortened V by 3 bases and J by 0 bases, and 8 bases separated the two germline ends. This CDR3 has 14 residues. As DNA, the CDR3 is TGTGCCAGCAGTTTGTCCCTGTTGAACACTGAAGCTTTCTTT. Its translation: CASSLSLLNTEAFF.

The chain uses TRBV19 and TRBJ2-1; D might be TRBD2 (5 bases). Trimming removed 6 bases at V and 1 base at J, with 7 bases between. CDR1 and CDR2 from the germline V gene are LNHDA and SQIVND (reference sequence). CDR3 length: 13 residues. CDR3 sequence reads: CASSRTSYNEQFF. DNA for the CDR3: TGTGCCAGTAGCAGGACTTCCTACAATGAGCAGTTCTTC.

This clone was picked up one time. This chain connects TRBV6-6 to TRBJ2-6; weak D call: TRBD1 (5 bases). The germline V gene encodes CDR1 MNHNY and CDR2 SVGAGI (reference sequence). CDR3 length: 18 amino acids. V dropped 5 bases and J dropped 0 bases, with 17 bases sitting between them. For the CDR3, the DNA is TGTGCCAGCAGTCAGCTTGACAGATTAAGCTCTGGGGCCAACGTCCTGACTTTC. Protein product: CASSQLDRLSSGANVLTF.

The chain recombines TRBV14 with TRBJ2-4; tentatively, D is TRBD2 (5 bases). Germline CDR1 reads SGHDN; CDR2 reads FVKESK. V lost 1 base and J lost 0, with 10 bases in between. The CDR3 runs 16 residues. CDR3 region: CASSQAGLIAKNIQYF. CDR3 in DNA: TGTGCCAGCAGCCAAGCGGGGTTGATAGCCAAAAACATTCAGTACTTC.

V is TRBV7-9 and J is TRBJ1-2; D is uncertain. V lost 1 base to trimming and J lost 4 bases, with 19 bases between them. The CDR3 totals 17 residues. Germline V gene data show CDR1 as SEHNR and CDR2 as FQNEAQ (reference sequence). This CDR3 reads CASSLVPDGNVVYGYTF. The CDR3 DNA reads as TGTGCCAGCAGCTTAGTCCCCGACGGGAACGTTGTCTATGGCTACACCTTC.

This chain uses TRBV27 with TRBJ2-3; 7 bases match TRBD1. The CDR3 has 16 amino acids. Germline values: CDR1 MNHEY, CDR2 SMNVEV (reference sequence). The V gene end was trimmed by 3 bases and the J gene end by 2 bases; junction bases not matched to a gene: 8. CDR3 sequence reads: CASSFTGQRLTDTQYF. CDR3 in DNA: TGTGCCAGCAGTTTTACGGGACAGCGCCTCACAGATACGCAGTATTTT.

This chain connects TRBV11-2 to TRBJ2-5; 9 bases align to TRBD1. The CDR3 covers 14 residues. Trimming took 5 bases from V and 4 from J; bases not matched to a gene: 5. Germline V CDR1 and CDR2: SGHAT, FQNNGV. The CDR3 DNA is TGTGCCAGCAGCCCGGGACAGGGCGGAGAGACCCAGTACTTC. Its protein product is CASSPGQGGETQYF. The full variable domain, with the rest looked up from reference TRBV11-2 and TRBJ2-5, is EAGVAQSPRYKIIEKRQSVAFWCNPISGHATLYWYQQILGQGPKLLIQFQNNGVVDDSQLPKDRFSAERLKGVDSTLKIQPAKLEDSAVYLCASSPGQGGETQYFGPGTRLLVL.

This clone was detected once. CDR3 in DNA: TGTGCCAGCTCTCCGTCCCGGGACAGGGTCTCTGGAAACACCATATATTTT. It codes for CASSPSRDRVSGNTIYF. V gene TRBV18 combines with J gene TRBJ1-3; 9 nucleotides align to TRBD1. CDR1 is KGHSH and CDR2 is LQKENI in the germline V gene. The junction had 9 bases not matched to a gene; V was cut back by 6 bases and J by 0 bases. The CDR3 covers 17 residues.

The chain employs TRBV7-9 and TRBJ1-1; no clear D gene. The CDR3 loop spans 14 amino acids. The germline CDR1 and CDR2 sequences are SEHNR and FQNEAQ (reference sequence). Trimming cost V 5 bases and J 0 bases, with 10 bases left between them. Here the CDR3 DNA reads TGTGCCAGCAGCCCAGCAGGAATGAACACTGAAGCTTTCTTT. Protein product: CASSPAGMNTEAFF.

This clone was detected a few times. This rearrangement joins TRBV7-9 to TRBJ1-5, with a weak D call TRBD1 (5 bases). The CDR3 covers 14 residues. In germline, CDR1 is SEHNR, CDR2 FQNEAQ (reference sequence). The V gene lost 5 bases and the J gene lost 1 base, with 9 bases spanning the gap. CDR3: CASSPAGSNQPQHF. DNA for the CDR3: TGTGCCAGCAGCCCGGCAGGGAGCAATCAGCCCCAGCATTTT.

This chain links TRBV27 with TRBJ1-5, with a possible D match to TRBD1 (5 bases). The V end lost 1 base, the J end lost 5 bases, and 9 bases lay between the germline ends. CDR1 MNHEY and CDR2 SMNVEV come from the germline V gene (reference sequence). This CDR3 comprises 14 residues. CDR3 DNA sequence: TGTGCCAGCAGTTTATGGGGGGGGGATCAGCCCCAGCATTTT. Translating it yields CASSLWGGDQPQHF.